The sequence of this TCR beta chain was determined in a study of blood T cells in healthy people across ages. The V and J ends lost 2 bases and 7 bases, in that order; junction bases with no gene match: 6. The CDR3 is 14 amino acids. The germline CDR1 and CDR2 sequences are SQVTM and ANQGSEA. Total RNA was isolated from each sample in quantities of at least 5.5 micrograms. A second PCR of roughly 7 to 11 cycles used a sample-barcoded 5' primer and a J-beta primer mix. TCRdb reprocessed the 5' RACE reads with MiXCR, giving one entry per CDR3 protein. The sample has around 1,000,000 distinct CDR3 sequences, almost 25% seen once. The same data also contributed to another study, on T cells of mothers and their children. That paper notes: A few mothers and their six children, all healthy Caucasians, donated. The data showed no persistent microchimeric T cell clones.

The TCR comes from a girl aged 2 to 10 in good health. The sequencing sample was made of blood. This chain uses TRBV29-1 with TRBJ2-7; 12 nucleotides line up with TRBD1. CDR3 region: CSVETGQGAREQYF. The CDR3 coding sequence is TGCAGCGTTGAAACGGGACAGGGGGCGCGTGAGCAGTACTTC.